This T cell receptor beta chain was retrieved from a study of T cell responses to AZD1222 COVID-19 vaccine. Study results and limitations: Variant regions that are unmutated are reportedly the target of nearly half of spike-specific TCRs. Repertoires were obtained solely post-peak T cell response. The CD4 TCRs associated with vaccination extended across spike and predominated at 160-218 and 743-854.

Concerning this clone: Its specificity is not known.

Between the trimmed V and J ends, which lost 2 bases and 4 bases, there was a span of 12 bases. The CDR3 is 14 amino acids. Germline values: CDR1 LNHDA, CDR2 SQIVND (reference sequence). Profiling relied on immunoSEQ multiplex PCR, and the TCRdb table lists in-frame clones only, not all of them. This sample has approximately 100,000 clones, with roughly 90% found just once. This clonotype was obtained from an adult in good health. This material consisted of peripheral blood, taken on day 0 of AZD1222 vaccination. The rearrangement joins TRBV19 to TRBJ2-7, with D unclear. The CDR3 sequence: CASSILPLGYEQYF. The CDR3 DNA reads as TGTGCCAGTAGTATACTGCCGCTAGGGTACGAGCAGTACTTC.